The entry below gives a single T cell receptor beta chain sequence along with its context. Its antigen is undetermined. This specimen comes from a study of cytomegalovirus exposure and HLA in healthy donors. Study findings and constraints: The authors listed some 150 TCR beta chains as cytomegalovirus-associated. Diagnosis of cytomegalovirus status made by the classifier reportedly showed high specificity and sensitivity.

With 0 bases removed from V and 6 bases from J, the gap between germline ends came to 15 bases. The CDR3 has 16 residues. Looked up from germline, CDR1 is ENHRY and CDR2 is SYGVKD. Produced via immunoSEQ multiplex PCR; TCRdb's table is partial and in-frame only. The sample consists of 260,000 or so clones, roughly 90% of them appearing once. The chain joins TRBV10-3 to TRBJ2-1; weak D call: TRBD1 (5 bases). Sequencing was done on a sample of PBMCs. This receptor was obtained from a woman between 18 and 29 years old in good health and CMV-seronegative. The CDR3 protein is CAISESQGSPLNEQFF. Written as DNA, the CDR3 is TGTGCCATCAGTGAGTCCCAGGGATCGCCCCTCAATGAGCAGTTCTTC.